This TCR beta chain originates from a study of blood T cell repertoires in COVID-19. Background on the study: The analysed material was cDNA or gDNA that came from T cells, B-cell-depleted T cells, or PBMCs.

V dropped 5 bases and J dropped 3 bases, with 13 bases sitting between them. CDR1 and CDR2 (germline): KGHDR, SFDVKD. CDR3 size: 14 residues. The protocol was immunoSEQ multiplex PCR, while the TCRdb copy is restricted to in-frame clones and leaves out a portion. The sample lists 210,000 or so clones; roughly 80% were seen once. This clone was counted once. This TCR came from a man over 45 who had recovered from COVID-19. Specimen: peripheral blood. This chain joins TRBV24-1 and TRBJ2-7, with D tentatively TRBD2 (5 bases). CDR3 region: CATSGGAVNYEQYF. In nucleotides, the CDR3 is TGTGCCACCAGTGGTGGAGCGGTAAACTACGAGCAGTACTTC.